Below are 19 T cell receptor beta chains sequenced from a single sample in a study of T cell responses to AZD1222 COVID-19 vaccine. Repertoires were generated with immunoSEQ multiplex PCR, while TCRdb's copy carries only in-frame clones and drops some. The data show over 100,000 clones, approximately 90% seen once. This sample comprised peripheral blood, obtained 28 days after the second AZD1222 dose. The receptors originated from an adult who received the AZD1222 COVID-19 vaccine.

The rearrangement joins TRBV3-1 (or the pseudogene TRBV3-2) to TRBJ2-5; D may be TRBD2 (5 bases). Trimming shortened V by 4 bases and J by 4 bases, and 13 bases separated the two germline ends. The CDR3 extends over 14 amino acids. Germline loops: CDR1 LGHDT, CDR2 YNNKEL (reference sequence). The DNA of the CDR3 is TGTGCCAGCAGCCGGCTCGGGGTGGGAGAGACCCAGTACTTC. It specifies CASSRLGVGETQYF.

This chain connects TRBV5-1 to TRBJ2-2; a weak D match, TRBD1 (6 bases). Germline values: CDR1 SGHRS, CDR2 YFSETQ. The CDR3 is 15 residues long. Trimming took 1 base from V and 4 from J, leaving 11 bases between them. The CDR3 loop reads CASSLRQDGTGELFF. The CDR3 nucleotides are TGCGCCAGCAGCTTGCGACAGGATGGCACCGGGGAGCTGTTTTTT.

The chain carries TRBV5-1 and TRBJ1-4; 12 bases line up with TRBD1. Germline loops: CDR1 SGHRS, CDR2 YFSETQ. The CDR3 covers 14 residues. V shed 4 bases, J shed 14 bases, and the junction held 9 bases outside the gene matches. The CDR3 coding sequence is TGCGCCAGCAGCCCGGGGACAGGGGGCGCGATCCTGTTTTTT. This sequence encodes CASSPGTGGAILFF.

This clone was counted a single time. This sequence joins TRBV19 and TRBJ1-1, with a possible D match to TRBD1 (5 bases). V lost 3 bases, J lost 11 bases, and 16 bases lay in between. The germline V gene has CDR1 LNHDA and CDR2 SQIVND (reference sequence). CDR3 size: 13 residues. In DNA, the CDR3 is TGTGCCAGTAGTATGAGAGGAACGGGGGTGGCTTTCTTT. The encoded protein is CASSMRGTGVAFF.

This clone was seen just once. The chain uses TRBV2 and TRBJ2-5; D not certain. The CDR3 runs 15 residues. Trimming left V 2 bases short and J 6 bases short, with 16 bases between. Per the germline V gene, CDR1 is SNHLY and CDR2 is FYNNEI. Here the CDR3 DNA reads TGTGCCAGCAGTGAACCCCCCCCGGGCAGGAAGACCCAGTACTTC. This encodes CASSEPPPGRKTQYF.

V gene TRBV11-2 combines with J gene TRBJ1-5, with D hard to call. The length of the CDR3 is 14 residues. V was trimmed by 3 bases and J by 5 bases, leaving 11 bases between them. Looked up from germline, CDR1 is SGHAT and CDR2 is FQNNGV. The CDR3 DNA reads TGTGCCAGCAGCTTTTATGGGAGGGATCAGCCCCAGCATTTT. Protein sequence: CASSFYGRDQPQHF. The whole variable domain, remainder taken from reference TRBV11-2 and TRBJ1-5, is EAGVAQSPRYKIIEKRQSVAFWCNPISGHATLYWYQQILGQGPKLLIQFQNNGVVDDSQLPKDRFSAERLKGVDSTLKIQPAKLEDSAVYLCASSFYGRDQPQHFGDGTRLSIL.

The chain uses TRBV18 and TRBJ1-4; maybe TRBD1 (5 bases). Per germline, CDR1 KGHSH and CDR2 LQKENI. The ends were cut back, 8 bases at V and 3 bases at J, with 10 bases in the middle. The CDR3 extends over 13 amino acids. DNA for the CDR3: TGTGCCAGCACCCAGGGTGCTAATGAAAAACTGTTTTTT. Its protein product is CASTQGANEKLFF.

The chain links TRBV3-1 (or the pseudogene TRBV3-2) to TRBJ2-7; TRBD1 matches at 10 bases. From germline, CDR1 is LGHDT and CDR2 YNNKEL (reference sequence). V shed 4 bases, J shed 12 bases, and the junction held 6 bases outside the gene matches. This CDR3 comprises 12 residues. The CDR3 DNA reads TGTGCCAGCAGCCCCCGACAGGGGGCGGTGTACTTC. Protein product: CASSPRQGAVYF.

The chain carries TRBV24-1 and TRBJ2-7, with TRBD1 matching over 8 bases. The ends lost 4 bases at V and 2 bases at J; junction bases unmatched: 6. This CDR3 spans 15 amino acids. Germline V gene data show CDR1 as KGHDR and CDR2 as SFDVKD. DNA for the CDR3: TGTGCCACCAGTGACCCCGGACAGGGTACCTACGAGCAGTACTTC. The encoded protein is CATSDPGQGTYEQYF.

This chain links TRBV5-4 with TRBJ2-5; D unresolved. This CDR3 has 12 residues. With 1 base removed from V and 5 bases from J, the gap between germline ends came to 6 bases. Germline lookup yields CDR1 SGHNT and CDR2 YYREEE (reference sequence). The CDR3 spells CASSLYSETQYF. CDR3 in DNA: TGTGCCAGCAGCTTGTACTCGGAGACCCAGTACTTC.

V usage is TRBV19 and J usage is TRBJ2-7; 9 positions match TRBD2. Germline CDR1 is LNHDA and CDR2 is SQIVND (reference sequence). V lost 0 bases, J lost 2 bases, and 5 bases stayed unmatched. This CDR3 has 16 residues. In DNA form, the CDR3 reads TGTGCCAGTAGTATAGATCGGCTAGCGGGGCCCTACGAGCAGTACTTC. This encodes CASSIDRLAGPYEQYF.

The chain combines TRBV5-1 with TRBJ1-1; D is possibly TRBD1 (5 bases). CDR1 SGHRS and CDR2 YFSETQ come from the germline V gene. The CDR3 is 14 residues long. Trimming left V 0 bases short and J 0 bases short, with 6 bases between. The CDR3 is CASSLDRLNTEAFF. CDR3 nucleotides: TGCGCCAGCAGCTTGGACAGGTTGAACACTGAAGCTTTCTTT.

To note about this clone: Mismatch with germline at one junction end may stem from a read error. The rearrangement joins TRBV11-1 to TRBJ2-2; D gene uncertain. CDR1 is SGHAT and CDR2 is FQDESV in the germline V gene (reference sequence). The CDR3 totals 16 residues. The CDR3 region has the DNA TGTGCCAGCAGCTTAGTCAGCCGCCCGAACGCCGGGGAGCTGTTTTTT. Amino acid sequence: CASSLVSRPNAGELFF. Based on the CDR3 plus reference TRBV11-1 and TRBJ2-2, the full variable domain is EAEVAQSPRYKITEKSQAVAFWCDPISGHATLYWYRQILGQGPELLVQFQDESVVDDSQLPKDRFSAERLKGVDSTLKIQPAELGDSAMYLCASSLVSRPNAGELFFGEGSRLTVL.

This chain uses TRBV18 with TRBJ1-5; D not resolved. This CDR3 comprises 14 residues. V was trimmed by 5 bases and J by 0 bases, leaving 8 bases between them. The V gene's germline CDR1 is KGHSH and CDR2 LQKENI. CDR3 DNA sequence: TGTGCCAGCTCATCGACACTTAGCAATCAGCCCCAGCATTTT. The encoded protein is CASSSTLSNQPQHF.

This clone has just one count. The V and J genes are TRBV11-2 and TRBJ2-2, with D perhaps matching TRBD1 (6 bases). Germline V lookup: CDR1 SGHAT, CDR2 FQNNGV. The CDR3 is made up of 15 amino acids. Deletions cut 4 bases from V and 0 bases from J, with 9 bases between. The CDR3 loop is CASSSGTTNTGELFF. The CDR3 DNA reads as TGTGCCAGCAGCTCCGGGACAACGAACACCGGGGAGCTGTTTTTT. Supplemented by reference TRBV11-2 and TRBJ2-2, the full variable domain reads EAGVAQSPRYKIIEKRQSVAFWCNPISGHATLYWYQQILGQGPKLLIQFQNNGVVDDSQLPKDRFSAERLKGVDSTLKIQPAKLEDSAVYLCASSSGTTNTGELFFGEGSRLTVL.

This clone came up a few times. The chain couples TRBV5-4 to TRBJ2-2; possibly TRBD1 for D (6 bases). This CDR3 is 13 amino acids long. Germline V CDR1 and CDR2: SGHNT, YYREEE (reference sequence). V lost 4 bases and J lost 6, with 10 bases in between. The CDR3 reads CASSADSPGELFF. The CDR3 DNA follows: TGTGCCAGCAGCGCGGACAGTCCCGGGGAGCTGTTTTTT.

This clone came up once. This chain joins TRBV19 and TRBJ1-1; D is ambiguous. The V gene's germline CDR1 is LNHDA and CDR2 SQIVND (reference sequence). Trimming removed 6 bases at V and 1 base at J, with 15 bases between. The CDR3 is 15 residues long. For the CDR3, the DNA is TGTGCCAGTAGCAAAGATTCTACCACGAACACTGAAGCTTTCTTT. Protein sequence: CASSKDSTTNTEAFF. Drawing the rest from reference TRBV19 and TRBJ1-1, the complete variable domain is DGGITQSPKYLFRKEGQNVTLSCEQNLNHDAMYWYRQDPGQGLRLIYYSQIVNDFQKGDIAEGYSVSREKKESFPLTVTSAQKNPTAFYLCASSKDSTTNTEAFFGQGTRLTVV.

V usage is TRBV4-3 and J usage is TRBJ2-7, with TRBD1 identical over 10 bases. CDR1 is LGHNA, CDR2 YSLEER, per germline. CDR3 length: 15 amino acids. The V gene end was trimmed by 4 bases and the J gene end by 6 bases; junction bases not matched to a gene: 9. The CDR3 reads CASSRRGTGAGEQYF. CDR3 nucleotides: TGCGCCAGCAGCCGCAGGGGGACAGGGGCGGGCGAGCAGTACTTC.

This clone is a singleton in its sample. This rearrangement joins TRBV6-2 or TRBV6-3 to TRBJ1-6; tentatively, D is TRBD1 (6 bases). CDR1 MNHEY and CDR2 SVGEGT come from the germline V gene. The CDR3 is 16 amino acids. The germline V and J ends were trimmed by 1 base and 9 bases, with 16 bases remaining between them. This CDR3 is CASSYFPAGEFSPLHF. The CDR3 DNA reads as TGTGCCAGCAGTTACTTTCCGGCAGGGGAGTTTTCACCCCTCCACTTT.